This entry concerns a single T cell receptor beta chain. This entry is derived from a study of blood T cell repertoires in COVID-19. V was cut by 3 bases and J by 4 bases, with 19 bases left in between. Germline V lookup: CDR1 LNHNV, CDR2 YYDKDF (reference sequence). CDR3 size: 17 residues. Generated by immunoSEQ multiplex PCR, the TCRdb table keeps only in-frame clones and is missing some. The table lists approximately 480,000 clones, nearly 90% of them singletons, with 0.75% to 0.9% in the top ten. The receptor's source is a man between 18 and 35 years old with COVID-19, enrolled during active disease. The sequenced sample was peripheral blood. This chain links TRBV15 with TRBJ1-5, with a weak D call TRBD1 (6 bases). CDR3 loop: CATSSNRANIVNQPQHF. The CDR3 DNA is TGTGCCACCAGCAGCAACAGGGCAAATATTGTGAATCAGCCCCAGCATTTT.